Described below is a single T cell receptor beta chain sequence and its context. Its antigen is not identified. These data come from a study of shared clonotypes between healthy human individuals. Original data processing: There were no quality scores in the junction-only immunoSEQ sequences, so filtering differed. Clones were sequenced by immunoSEQ multiplex PCR, and TCRdb holds only the in-frame ones, with some missing. V and J calls and clone size are given by that table; D and trimming were obtained from the DNA. Among hundreds of thousands of clones listed, about 95% were seen once. Study-wide findings and caveats: Roughly 5% of naive CD4 clonotypes were shared across several donors.

This CDR3 is built from 16 residues. CDR1 is SEHNR and CDR2 is FQNEAQ in the germline V gene (reference sequence). V gave up 7 bases and J gave up 1 base, with 18 bases separating them. Naivety among CD8 cells was defined by CD45RO negativity and positive CCR7 selection, thereby excluding terminally differentiated effector memory CD45RA+ cells. Sequencing was done on a sample of naive CD8+ T cells sorted from blood. The chain recombines TRBV7-9 with TRBJ2-3; no definite D call. This receptor was obtained from a woman in her 30s in good health. The CDR3: CASNLGVAGGTDTQYF. The CDR3 nucleotides are TGTGCCAGCAACCTAGGAGTAGCTGGTGGCACAGATACGCAGTATTTT.